This is a list of T cell receptor beta chains from one sample in a study of human T cells and chemical hapten exposure. TCRdb re-derived calls from the RACE reads in MiXCR, one entry per CDR3 protein. Found here are under 300,000 distinct CDR3 sequences, over 7.5% of them singletons; the top ten hold 1.2%. The sequencing used whole blood, collected in connection with sensitization to the hapten diphenylcyclopropenone (DPC). These TCRs come from a man aged 18 to 30 with alopecia areata. Some clones in this sample may be carry-over from other donors' samples. Both conserved end residues are part of each CDR3. D genes are given only for firm matches. Clone size is stated in some rows and not others, as once, few, many or a class when expanded.

d_gene	v_gene	j_gene	abundance	CDR3aa	CDR3nt
TRBD1	TRBV5-4	TRBJ2-7	once	CASSLSTGGEAYEQYF	TGTGCCAGCAGCTTGAGTACAGGGGGCGAGGCCTACGAGCAGTACTTC
TRBD1	TRBV12-3/TRBV12-4	TRBJ2-3	few	CASSPTGGATDTQYF	TGTGCCAGCAGTCCAACAGGGGGCGCAACAGATACGCAGTATTTT
TRBD1	TRBV27	TRBJ1-5	few	CASRGTGGYQPQHF	TGTGCCAGCAGAGGGACAGGGGGCTATCAGCCCCAGCATTTT
.	TRBV20-1	TRBJ1-2	.	CSARGWAEINYGYTF	TGCAGTGCTAGGGGCTGGGCGGAAATTAACTATGGCTACACCTTC
TRBD1	TRBV12-3/TRBV12-4	TRBJ1-5	many	CASSPQGAGQPQHF	TGTGCCAGCAGTCCACAGGGGGCGGGTCAGCCCCAGCATTTT
TRBD1	TRBV20-1	TRBJ1-1	few	CSARDRGTEAFF	TGCAGTGCTAGGGACAGGGGGACTGAAGCTTTCTTT
TRBD2	TRBV5-1	TRBJ2-5	few	CASSWGGYQETQYF	TGCGCCAGCAGCTGGGGGGGATATCAAGAGACCCAGTACTTC
TRBD2	TRBV28	TRBJ2-7	many	CASSPGRGTYEQYF	TGTGCCAGCAGCCCGGGGCGGGGGACCTACGAGCAGTACTTC
TRBD1	TRBV6-2/TRBV6-3	TRBJ1-1	few	CASSGQGERTEAFF	TGTGCCAGCAGCGGACAGGGGGAGAGGACTGAAGCTTTCTTT
.	TRBV12-3/TRBV12-4	TRBJ2-1	.	CASSSGPSYNEQFF	TGTGCCAGCAGTTCGGGGCCCTCCTACAATGAGCAGTTCTTC
.	TRBV25-1	TRBJ2-6	.	CASSSIRGRDVLTF	TGTGCCAGCAGCTCGATCCGGGGCCGCGACGTCCTGACTTTC
TRBD2	TRBV20-1	TRBJ2-1	few	CSATSAGDSYNEQFF	TGCAGTGCCACCTCAGCGGGGGACTCCTACAATGAGCAGTTCTTC
.	TRBV7-9	TRBJ2-3	.	CASSWRASGTDTQYF	TGTGCCAGCAGCTGGAGGGCTAGCGGCACAGATACGCAGTATTTT
.	TRBV11-2	TRBJ2-2	few	CASSFEGRTGELFF	TGTGCCAGCAGCTTCGAGGGACGCACCGGGGAGCTGTTTTTT
.	TRBV2	TRBJ1-2	.	CASNNGGFGYTF	TGTGCCAGCAATAACGGGGGGTTTGGCTACACCTTC
TRBD1	TRBV27	TRBJ1-1	few	CASSLHGQGYTEAFF	TGTGCCAGCAGTTTGCATGGACAGGGGTACACTGAAGCTTTCTTT